This T cell receptor (beta chain) emerged from a study of cytomegalovirus exposure and HLA in healthy donors. 13 Jbeta primers and 60 Vbeta primers were used for the PCR. Sequenced by immunoSEQ multiplex PCR; TCRdb stores in-frame clones only, minus some. The table has 150,000 or so clones, around four fifths seen once. The receptor was isolated from a man aged 25-45 years in good health and CMV-seropositive. Sequencing input: PBMCs.

CDR3 nucleotides: TGTGCCAGCAGCCCCTGGACAGGAGGGGCAGGGATTAATGAGCAGTTCTTC. As protein: CASSPWTGGAGINEQFF. This chain joins TRBV4-2 and TRBJ2-1, with D possibly matching TRBD1 (7 bases). Germline V gives CDR1 LGHNA, CDR2 YNFKEQ. This CDR3 contains 17 residues. The V and J ends lost 4 bases and 7 bases respectively, with 23 bases between them.